This T cell receptor beta chain was found in a study of blood T cell repertoires in COVID-19. The ends were cut back, 5 bases at V and 4 bases at J, with 9 bases in the middle. This CDR3 has 13 amino acids. CDR1 and CDR2 from the germline V gene are MDHEN and SYDVKM. Profiled with immunoSEQ multiplex PCR; TCRdb holds only in-frame clones, not every one. The sample records under 250,000 clones, about 80% being singletons. The sequenced material came from peripheral blood. The chain recombines TRBV28 with TRBJ1-3; TRBD1 is a possible D gene (6 bases). This TCR came from a man of 80 years or more with acute or convalescent COVID-19. The CDR3 sequence is CASSPGQGNTIYF. CDR3 DNA: TGTGCCAGCAGTCCCGGACAGGGAAACACCATATATTTT.